The 23 T cell receptor beta chains presented below share a single source sample, sequenced in a study of shared clonotypes between healthy human individuals. Sequenced by immunoSEQ multiplex PCR; TCRdb stores in-frame clones only, minus some. The sample lists some 650,000 clones; approximately 97% were seen once. The source material was naive CD4+ T cells sorted from blood. Subset specified: CD45RA+ positively selected. The receptors come from a woman between 25 and 40 years old in good health.

V and J are TRBV14 and TRBJ2-1; 12 nucleotides match TRBD2. Germline V CDR1 and CDR2: SGHDN, FVKESK. V was clipped by 2 bases and J by 6 bases; unmatched bases: 8. The CDR3 is 17 amino acids. CDR3 protein: CASSQHLGLAGINEQFF. Here the CDR3 DNA reads TGTGCCAGCAGCCAACACCTAGGACTAGCGGGAATCAATGAGCAGTTCTTC.

As concerns this clone: Other nucleotide sequences in the sample specify the same CDR3. The chain has TRBV28 and TRBJ2-7; weak D call: TRBD2 (5 bases). This CDR3 is 11 amino acids long. In germline, CDR1 is MDHEN, CDR2 SYDVKM. Trimming pared 6 bases from V and 3 bases from J, leaving 6 bases between. The CDR3 coding sequence is TGTGCCAGCAGCAGCGGCTACGAGCAGTACTTC. It codes for CASSSGYEQYF.

J is TRBJ1-3 and V is TRBV7-9, with D unclear. The ends were cut back, 1 base at V and 4 bases at J, with 2 bases in the middle. Germline values: CDR1 SEHNR, CDR2 FQNEAQ (reference sequence). The CDR3 has 12 residues. CDR3 loop: CASSLVGNTIYF. CDR3 sequence (DNA): TGTGCCAGCAGCTTAGTCGGAAACACCATATATTTT.

The chain is built from TRBV5-1 and TRBJ1-1; D might be TRBD1 (6 bases). The CDR3 totals 14 residues. V was cut by 4 bases and J by 2 bases, with 12 bases left in between. CDR1 and CDR2 from the germline V gene are SGHRS and YFSETQ. The CDR3: CASSTGQPNTEAFF. The DNA for the CDR3 is TGCGCCAGCAGCACCGGACAGCCAAACACTGAAGCTTTCTTT.

The rearrangement uses TRBV25-1 and TRBJ1-2; weak D call: TRBD1 (6 bases). From germline, CDR1 is MGHDK and CDR2 SYGVNS. The CDR3 contains 14 residues. V dropped 3 bases and J dropped 5 bases, with 13 bases sitting between them. The DNA for the CDR3 is TGTGCCAGCAGTGATGGGGGCGGGTCGTATGGCTACACCTTC. This codes for CASSDGGGSYGYTF.

DNA for the CDR3: TGTGCCAGTAGTATGTTTACTCCCGGGAATGAGCAGTTCTTC. Translation: CASSMFTPGNEQFF. This chain uses TRBV19 with TRBJ2-1; D remains ambiguous. Trimming pared 3 bases from V and 7 bases from J, leaving 13 bases between. CDR1 is LNHDA and CDR2 is SQIVND in the germline V gene (reference sequence). CDR3 length equals 14 residues.

This clone was found once. CDR3: CAISGHTEAFF. DNA for the CDR3: TGTGCCATCTCAGGGCACACTGAAGCTTTCTTT. The chain carries TRBV10-3 and TRBJ1-1, with a possible D match to TRBD1 (5 bases). The germline V and J ends were trimmed by 8 bases and 3 bases, with 7 bases remaining between them. Looked up from germline, CDR1 is ENHRY and CDR2 is SYGVKD. CDR3 length equals 11 residues.

In its sample, this clone was seen once. The V and J genes are TRBV13 and TRBJ2-7; no definite D call. The germline V gene encodes CDR1 PRHDT and CDR2 FYEKMQ (reference sequence). Between the trimmed V and J ends, which lost 5 bases and 2 bases, there was a span of 4 bases. This CDR3 is 11 amino acids long. For the CDR3, the DNA is TGTGCCAGCAGCGGACCCTACGAGCAGTACTTC. This sequence encodes CASSGPYEQYF. Full variable domain (outside the CDR3, taken from reference TRBV13 and TRBJ2-7): AAGVIQSPRHLIKEKRETATLKCYPIPRHDTVYWYQQGPGQDPQFLISFYEKMQSDKGSIPDRFSAQQFSDYHSELNMSSLELGDSALYFCASSGPYEQYFGPGTRLTVT.

The J gene is TRBJ2-2, the V gene TRBV5-1; 13 nucleotides line up with TRBD2. The J segment lost 5 bases and the V segment lost 4 bases, leaving 8 bases of the junction unmatched. This CDR3 has 17 residues. From germline, CDR1 is SGHRS and CDR2 YFSETQ. The CDR3 nucleotides read TGCGCCAGCAGCCCTGGACTAGCGGGAGCTGGTACCGGGGAGCTGTTTTTT. Amino acid sequence: CASSPGLAGAGTGELFF.

The chain carries TRBV19 and TRBJ2-3; D unresolved. Trimming took 3 bases from V and 0 from J, leaving 7 bases between them. The CDR3 has 14 residues. The germline gives CDR1 LNHDA, CDR2 SQIVND (reference sequence). CDR3 DNA sequence: TGTGCCAGTAGTATGGCCACGAGCACAGATACGCAGTATTTT. Residues: CASSMATSTDTQYF.

This sequence joins TRBV6-4 and TRBJ2-2; the match to TRBD2 covers 13 bases. CDR3 size: 17 residues. Germline values: CDR1 MRHNA, CDR2 SNTAGT. V shed 0 bases and J 5 bases; nucleotides not matched to a gene: 3. For the CDR3, the DNA is TGTGCCAGCAGTGACTCGGGACTAGCGGGATTTACCGGGGAGCTGTTTTTT. Amino acids: CASSDSGLAGFTGELFF.

The rearrangement joins TRBV29-1 to TRBJ1-5; D not resolved. CDR1 is SQVTM, CDR2 ANQGSEA, per germline. This CDR3 spans 13 amino acids. The V gene lost 2 bases and the J gene lost 5 bases, with 10 bases spanning the gap. The CDR3: CSVEYGDHQPQHF. The DNA for the CDR3 is TGCAGCGTTGAATACGGTGATCATCAGCCCCAGCATTTT.

This clone is a singleton in its sample. The V and J genes are TRBV2 and TRBJ2-1; 7 bases fit TRBD1. Per germline, CDR1 SNHLY and CDR2 FYNNEI. CDR3 length: 18 residues. V lost 6 bases and J lost 8; bases outside the gene matches: 22. The CDR3 is CASSTGWAGGLLMDEQFF. The CDR3 nucleotides are TGTGCCAGCAGCACGGGTTGGGCAGGGGGTCTGTTGATGGATGAGCAGTTCTTC. The full variable domain, its missing parts supplied by reference TRBV2 and TRBJ2-1, is EPEVTQTPSHQVTQMGQEVILRCVPISNHLYFYWYRQILGQKVEFLVSFYNNEISEKSEIFDDQFSVERPDGSNFTLKIRSTKLEDSAMYFCASSTGWAGGLLMDEQFFGPGTRLTVL.

The chain couples TRBV27 to TRBJ2-5, with 9 bases matching TRBD2. Germline V gene lookup returns CDR1 MNHEY and CDR2 SMNVEV (reference sequence). V was pared by 4 bases and J by 2 bases, with 5 bases of the junction left unmatched. The CDR3 has 15 residues. CDR3 sequence reads: CASSWLAGLQETQYF. CDR3 bases: TGTGCCAGCAGTTGGCTAGCGGGATTACAAGAGACCCAGTACTTC.

The chain couples TRBV10-3 to TRBJ2-7, with D hard to call. The CDR3 sequence is 13 residues long. V lost 8 bases, J lost 2 bases, and 13 bases lay in between. The germline V gene has CDR1 ENHRY and CDR2 SYGVKD. DNA of the CDR3: TGTGCCATCCAAGATGGACGGACCTACGAGCAGTACTTC. Translating gives CAIQDGRTYEQYF.

The gene calls are TRBV27 and TRBJ2-1; 11 positions agree with TRBD2. The germline V gene has CDR1 MNHEY and CDR2 SMNVEV (reference sequence). The V segment lost 5 bases and the J segment 2 bases; nucleotides outside the gene matches: 5. This CDR3 comprises 16 residues. As DNA, the CDR3 is TGTGCCAGCAGTACCCTAGCGGGAGGCCCCTACAATGAGCAGTTCTTC. It translates to CASSTLAGGPYNEQFF.

The V call is TRBV5-1, the J call TRBJ2-6; 7 bases map to TRBD2. Unmatched junction bases numbered 4, after V lost 4 bases and J lost 0 bases. In germline, CDR1 is SGHRS, CDR2 YFSETQ. There are 16 residues in the CDR3. CDR3 DNA sequence: TGCGCCAGCAGCCCGGGACTATTCTCTGGGGCCAACGTCCTGACTTTC. It is translated as CASSPGLFSGANVLTF.

This clone was seen a single time. V gene TRBV27 combines with J gene TRBJ1-5; D may be TRBD1 (6 bases). Germline CDR1 and CDR2: MNHEY and SMNVEV (reference sequence). Between the trimmed V and J ends, which lost 8 bases and 0 bases, there was a span of 14 bases. The CDR3 is made up of 15 amino acids. The CDR3 here is CASRTGTSSNQPQHF. The CDR3 DNA reads as TGTGCCAGCCGAACCGGGACATCTAGCAATCAGCCCCAGCATTTT.

The V gene is TRBV5-1, the J gene TRBJ1-1, with 9 bases that match TRBD1. V dropped 6 bases and J dropped 1; count of bases not matched to a gene: 22. Germline V gives CDR1 SGHRS, CDR2 YFSETQ. The CDR3 spans 20 residues. CDR3 bases: TGCGCCAGCATGCGAGGGAGTCTGTCGGACAGGGGTCTAGCGAACACTGAAGCTTTCTTT. Translated: CASMRGSLSDRGLANTEAFF. The entire variable domain, with the rest obtained from reference TRBV5-1 and TRBJ1-1, is as follows: KAGVTQTPRYLIKTRGQQVTLSCSPISGHRSVSWYQQTPGQGLQFLFEYFSETQRNKGNFPGRFSGRQFSNSRSEMNVSTLELGDSALYLCASMRGSLSDRGLANTEAFFGQGTRLTVV.

This chain links TRBV6-1 with TRBJ2-7; perhaps TRBD1 as D (5 bases). V lost 4 bases and J 6 bases, leaving 10 bases between the germline ends. Germline V gives CDR1 MNHNS, CDR2 SASEGT. There are 12 residues in the CDR3. The CDR3 is CASSGGLGEQYF. Written as DNA, the CDR3 is TGTGCCAGCAGTGGGGGCCTTGGCGAGCAGTACTTC.

About this clone: One end of the junction does not line up with germline, which may come from a read error. The J gene is TRBJ2-5, the V gene TRBV29-1; possibly TRBD2 for D (5 bases). Germline assignment: CDR1 SQVTM and CDR2 ANQGSEA. This CDR3 is 11 amino acids long. This chain's CDR3 is CSVGVQEAQYF. CDR3 sequence (DNA): TGCAGCGTCGGGGTCCAAGAGGCCCAGTACTTC.

This chain uses TRBV6-5 with TRBJ1-2, with D unclear. With 6 bases removed from V and 2 bases from J, the gap between germline ends came to 13 bases. Per the germline V gene, CDR1 is MNHEY and CDR2 is SVGAGI. This CDR3 is 14 amino acids long. The CDR3 DNA reads TGTGCCAGCAGCCTTAAAAAGGGAAACTATGGCTACACCTTC. As protein: CASSLKKGNYGYTF.

This chain links TRBV6-6 with TRBJ1-1; possibly TRBD1 for D (6 bases). Trimming shortened V by 2 bases and J by 1 base, and 11 bases separated the two germline ends. CDR3 length: 15 amino acids. CDR1 and CDR2 from the germline V gene are MNHNY and SVGAGI (reference sequence). CDR3 DNA: TGTGCCAGCAGTTACGCTCCGGGGGCGAACACTGAAGCTTTCTTT. Encoded protein: CASSYAPGANTEAFF.